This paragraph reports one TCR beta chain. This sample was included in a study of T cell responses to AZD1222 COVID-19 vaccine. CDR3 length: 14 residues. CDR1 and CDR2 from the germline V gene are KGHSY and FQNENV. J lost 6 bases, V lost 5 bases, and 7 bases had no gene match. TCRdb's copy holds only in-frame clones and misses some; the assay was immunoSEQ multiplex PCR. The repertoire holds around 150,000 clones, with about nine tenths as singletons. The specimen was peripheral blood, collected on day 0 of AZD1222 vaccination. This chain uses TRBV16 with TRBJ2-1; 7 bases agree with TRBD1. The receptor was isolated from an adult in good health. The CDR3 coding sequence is TGTGCCAGCAGCGGAATGGGGACAGTCAATGAGCAGTTCTTC. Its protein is CASSGMGTVNEQFF.